The entry below gives a single TCR beta chain sequence along with its context. The source of the sample is a study of human T cells and chemical hapten exposure. The CDR3 sequence is 14 residues long. The V gene lost 4 bases and the J gene lost 2 bases, with 9 bases spanning the gap. CDR1 and CDR2 (germline): LGHDT, YNNKEL (reference sequence). Specified time point: patch test 3, about 24 weeks after DPC sensitization. Specified treatment: therapeutic diphenylcyclopropenone sensitization with weekly scalp DPC. Using its own MiXCR run on the RACE reads, TCRdb lists one record per CDR3 protein. The sample consists of some 96,000 distinct CDR3 sequences, roughly 27% of them appearing once.

The chain combines TRBV3-1 with TRBJ2-1, with no clear D. This TCR was sampled from a man aged 35 to 55 with alopecia areata. Some clones in this sample may be carry-over from other donors' samples. The source was whole blood, collected in connection with sensitization to the hapten diphenylcyclopropenone (DPC). The CDR3 spells CASSPRDPYNEQFF. CDR3 nucleotide sequence: TGTGCCAGCAGCCCCCGAGACCCCTACAATGAGCAGTTCTTC.